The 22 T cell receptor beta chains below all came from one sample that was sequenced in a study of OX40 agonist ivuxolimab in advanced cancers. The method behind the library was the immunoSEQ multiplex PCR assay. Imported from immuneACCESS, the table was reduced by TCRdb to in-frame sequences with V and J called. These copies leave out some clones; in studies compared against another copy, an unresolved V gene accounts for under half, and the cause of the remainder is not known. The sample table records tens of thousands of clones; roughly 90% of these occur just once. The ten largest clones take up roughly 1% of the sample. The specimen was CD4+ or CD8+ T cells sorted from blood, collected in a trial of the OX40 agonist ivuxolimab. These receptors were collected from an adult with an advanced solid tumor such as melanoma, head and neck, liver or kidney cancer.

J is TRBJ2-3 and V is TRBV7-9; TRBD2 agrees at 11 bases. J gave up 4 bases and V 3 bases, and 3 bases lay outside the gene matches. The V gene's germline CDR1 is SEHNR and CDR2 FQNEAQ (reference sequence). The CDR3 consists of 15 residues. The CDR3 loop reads CASSLTSGMPDTQYF. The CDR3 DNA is TGTGCCAGCAGCTTGACTAGCGGGATGCCAGATACGCAGTATTTT.

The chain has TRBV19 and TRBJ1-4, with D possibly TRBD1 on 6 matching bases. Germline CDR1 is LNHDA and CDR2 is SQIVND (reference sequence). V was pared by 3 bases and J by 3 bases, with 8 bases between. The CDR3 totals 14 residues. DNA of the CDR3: TGTGCCAGTAGTATCACAGGGTCTAATGAAAAACTGTTTTTT. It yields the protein CASSITGSNEKLFF.

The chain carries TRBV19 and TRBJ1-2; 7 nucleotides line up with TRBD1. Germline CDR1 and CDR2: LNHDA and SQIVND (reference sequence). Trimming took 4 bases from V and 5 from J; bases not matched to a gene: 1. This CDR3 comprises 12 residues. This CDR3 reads CASSRQGYGYTF. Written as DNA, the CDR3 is TGTGCCAGTAGTAGACAGGGTTATGGCTACACCTTC.

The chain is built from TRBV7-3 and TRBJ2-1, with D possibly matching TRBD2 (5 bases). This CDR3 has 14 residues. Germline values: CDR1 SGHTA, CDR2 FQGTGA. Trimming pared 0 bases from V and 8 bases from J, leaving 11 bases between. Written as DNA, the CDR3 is TGTGCCAGCAGCTTAACGGGTTCGAGGGATGAGCAGTTCTTC. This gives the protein CASSLTGSRDEQFF.

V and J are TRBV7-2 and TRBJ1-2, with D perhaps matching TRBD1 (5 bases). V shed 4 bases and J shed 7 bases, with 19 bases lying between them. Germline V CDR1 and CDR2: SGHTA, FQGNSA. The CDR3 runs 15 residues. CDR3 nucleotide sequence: TGTGCCAGCAGCTCCGTGGACGGGGCCTGGGGTGGCTACACCTTC. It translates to CASSSVDGAWGGYTF.

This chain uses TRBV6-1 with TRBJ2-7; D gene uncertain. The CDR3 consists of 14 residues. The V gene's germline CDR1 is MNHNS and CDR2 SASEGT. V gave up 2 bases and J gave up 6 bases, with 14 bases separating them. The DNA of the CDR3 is TGTGCCAGCAGTGAACGGCCCTCCTGGGGCGAGCAGTACTTC. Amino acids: CASSERPSWGEQYF.

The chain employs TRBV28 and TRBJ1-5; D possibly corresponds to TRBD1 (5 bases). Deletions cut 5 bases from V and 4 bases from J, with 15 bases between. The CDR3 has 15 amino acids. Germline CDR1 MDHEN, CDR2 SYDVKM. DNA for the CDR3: TGTGCCAGCAGTCTGGGGGGGGGAAGGAATCAGCCCCAGCATTTT. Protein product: CASSLGGGRNQPQHF.

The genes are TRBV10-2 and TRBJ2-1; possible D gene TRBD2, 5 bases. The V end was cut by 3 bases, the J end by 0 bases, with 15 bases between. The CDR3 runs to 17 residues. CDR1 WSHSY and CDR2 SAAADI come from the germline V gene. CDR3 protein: CASSDRGLTSSYNEQFF. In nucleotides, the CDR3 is TGCGCCAGCAGTGATAGAGGGCTTACGAGCTCCTACAATGAGCAGTTCTTC.

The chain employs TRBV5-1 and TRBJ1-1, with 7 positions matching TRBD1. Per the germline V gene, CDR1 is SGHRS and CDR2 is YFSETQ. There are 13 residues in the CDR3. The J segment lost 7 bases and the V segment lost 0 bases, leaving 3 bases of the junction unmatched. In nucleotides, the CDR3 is TGCGCCAGCAGCTTGGCGAGGGACAGTGAAGCTTTCTTT. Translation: CASSLARDSEAFF.

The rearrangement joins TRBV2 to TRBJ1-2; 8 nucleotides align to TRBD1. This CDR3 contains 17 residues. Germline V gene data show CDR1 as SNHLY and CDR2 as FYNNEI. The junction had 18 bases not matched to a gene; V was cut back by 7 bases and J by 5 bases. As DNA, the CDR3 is TGTGCCAGCACCAGACCGGATCGACAGGGGCTAACTTATGGCTACACCTTC. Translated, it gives CASTRPDRQGLTYGYTF.

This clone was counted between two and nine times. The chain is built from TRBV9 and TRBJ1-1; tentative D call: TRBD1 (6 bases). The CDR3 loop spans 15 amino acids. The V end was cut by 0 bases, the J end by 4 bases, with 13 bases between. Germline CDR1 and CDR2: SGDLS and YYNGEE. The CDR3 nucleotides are TGTGCCAGCAGCGTAGGGGGCAGGGGAGGCACTGAAGCTTTCTTT. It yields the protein CASSVGGRGGTEAFF.

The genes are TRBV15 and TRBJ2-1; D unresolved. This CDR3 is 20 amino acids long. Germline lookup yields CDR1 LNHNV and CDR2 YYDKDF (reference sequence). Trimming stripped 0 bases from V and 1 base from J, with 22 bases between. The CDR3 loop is CATSRDLAPRLTLSYNEQFF. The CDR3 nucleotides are TGTGCCACCAGCAGAGATCTCGCGCCGCGGTTGACTTTATCCTACAATGAGCAGTTCTTC.

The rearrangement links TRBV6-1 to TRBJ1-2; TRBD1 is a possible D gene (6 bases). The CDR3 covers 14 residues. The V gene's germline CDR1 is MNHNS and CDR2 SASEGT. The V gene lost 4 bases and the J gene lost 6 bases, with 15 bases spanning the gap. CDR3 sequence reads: CASSVGGQTDGYTF. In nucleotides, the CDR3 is TGTGCCAGCAGTGTTGGGGGGCAGACCGATGGCTACACCTTC.

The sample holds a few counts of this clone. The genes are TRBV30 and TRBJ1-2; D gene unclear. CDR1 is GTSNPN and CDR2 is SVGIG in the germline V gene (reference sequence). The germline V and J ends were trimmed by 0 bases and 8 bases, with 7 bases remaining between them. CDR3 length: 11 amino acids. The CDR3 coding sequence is TGTGCCTGGAGTGTACCCGGAGGCTACACCTTC. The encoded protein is CAWSVPGGYTF.

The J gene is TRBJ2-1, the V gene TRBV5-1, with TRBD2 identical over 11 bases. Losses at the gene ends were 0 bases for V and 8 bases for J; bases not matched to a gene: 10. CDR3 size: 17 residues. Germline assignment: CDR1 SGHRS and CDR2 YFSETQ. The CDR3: CASSLALAGGQLDEQFF. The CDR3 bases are TGCGCCAGCAGCTTGGCCTTAGCGGGAGGGCAATTAGATGAGCAGTTCTTC.

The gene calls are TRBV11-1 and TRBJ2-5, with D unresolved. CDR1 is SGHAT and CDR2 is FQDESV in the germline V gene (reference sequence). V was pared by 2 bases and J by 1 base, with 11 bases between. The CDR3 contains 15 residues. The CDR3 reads CASSLRPEFQETQYF. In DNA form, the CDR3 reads TGTGCCAGCAGCTTAAGGCCAGAATTCCAAGAGACCCAGTACTTC.

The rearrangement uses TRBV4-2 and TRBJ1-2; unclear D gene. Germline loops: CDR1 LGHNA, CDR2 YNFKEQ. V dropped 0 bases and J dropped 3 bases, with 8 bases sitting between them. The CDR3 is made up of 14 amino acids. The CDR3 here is CASSQDPQDYGYTF. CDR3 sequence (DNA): TGTGCCAGCAGCCAAGATCCGCAGGACTATGGCTACACCTTC.

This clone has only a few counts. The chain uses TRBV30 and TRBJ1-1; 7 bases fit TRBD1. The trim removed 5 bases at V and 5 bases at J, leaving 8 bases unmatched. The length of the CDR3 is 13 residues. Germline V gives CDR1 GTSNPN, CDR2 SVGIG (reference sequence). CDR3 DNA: TGTGCCTGGGGTTACAGGGGACCTACTGAAGCTTTCTTT. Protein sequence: CAWGYRGPTEAFF.

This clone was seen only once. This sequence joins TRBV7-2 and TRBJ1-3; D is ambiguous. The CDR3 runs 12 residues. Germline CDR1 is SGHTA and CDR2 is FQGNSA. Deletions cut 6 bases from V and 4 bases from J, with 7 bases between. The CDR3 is CASRPSGNTIYF. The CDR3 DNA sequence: TGTGCCAGCAGGCCGTCCGGAAACACCATATATTTT. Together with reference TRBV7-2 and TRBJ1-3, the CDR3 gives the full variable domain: GAGVSQSPSNKVTEKGKDVELRCDPISGHTALYWYRQSLGQGLEFLIYFQGNSAPDKSGLPSDRFSAERTGGSVSTLTIQRTQQEDSAVYLCASRPSGNTIYFGEGSWLTVV.

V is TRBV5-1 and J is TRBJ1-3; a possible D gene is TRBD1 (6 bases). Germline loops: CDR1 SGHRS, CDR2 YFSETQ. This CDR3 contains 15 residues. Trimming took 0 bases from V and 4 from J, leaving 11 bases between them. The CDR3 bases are TGCGCCAGCAGCTTGGGGACAGACTTAGGAAACACCATATATTTT. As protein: CASSLGTDLGNTIYF.

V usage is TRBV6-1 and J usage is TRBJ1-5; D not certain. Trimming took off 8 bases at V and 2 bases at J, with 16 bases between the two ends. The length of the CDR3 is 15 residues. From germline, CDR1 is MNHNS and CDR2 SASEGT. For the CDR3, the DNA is TGTGCCAGCTTGGGCTCCCTTAGGGGCAATCAGCCCCAGCATTTT. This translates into CASLGSLRGNQPQHF.

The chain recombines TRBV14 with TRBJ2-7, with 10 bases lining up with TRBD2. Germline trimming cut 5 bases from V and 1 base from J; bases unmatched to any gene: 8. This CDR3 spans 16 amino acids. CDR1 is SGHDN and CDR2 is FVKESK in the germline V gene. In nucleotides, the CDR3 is TGTGCCAGCAGCGTACGACTAGCGGGTTTTTCCTACGAGCAGTACTTC. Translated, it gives CASSVRLAGFSYEQYF.